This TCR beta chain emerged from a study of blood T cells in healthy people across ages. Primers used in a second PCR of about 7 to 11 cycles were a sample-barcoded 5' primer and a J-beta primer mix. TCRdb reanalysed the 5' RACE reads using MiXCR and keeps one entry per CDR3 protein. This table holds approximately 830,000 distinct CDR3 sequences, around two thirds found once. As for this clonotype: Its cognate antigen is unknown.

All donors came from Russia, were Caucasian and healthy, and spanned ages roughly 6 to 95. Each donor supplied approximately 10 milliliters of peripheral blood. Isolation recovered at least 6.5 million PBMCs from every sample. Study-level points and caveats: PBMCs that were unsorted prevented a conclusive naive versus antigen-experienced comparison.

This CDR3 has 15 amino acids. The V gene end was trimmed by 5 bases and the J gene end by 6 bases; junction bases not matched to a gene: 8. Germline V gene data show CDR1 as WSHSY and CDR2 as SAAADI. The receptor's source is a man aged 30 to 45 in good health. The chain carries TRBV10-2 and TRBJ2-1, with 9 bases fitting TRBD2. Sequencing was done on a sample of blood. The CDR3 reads CASSKSSGVTNEQFF. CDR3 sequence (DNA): TGCGCCAGCAGTAAATCTAGCGGGGTAACCAATGAGCAGTTCTTC.